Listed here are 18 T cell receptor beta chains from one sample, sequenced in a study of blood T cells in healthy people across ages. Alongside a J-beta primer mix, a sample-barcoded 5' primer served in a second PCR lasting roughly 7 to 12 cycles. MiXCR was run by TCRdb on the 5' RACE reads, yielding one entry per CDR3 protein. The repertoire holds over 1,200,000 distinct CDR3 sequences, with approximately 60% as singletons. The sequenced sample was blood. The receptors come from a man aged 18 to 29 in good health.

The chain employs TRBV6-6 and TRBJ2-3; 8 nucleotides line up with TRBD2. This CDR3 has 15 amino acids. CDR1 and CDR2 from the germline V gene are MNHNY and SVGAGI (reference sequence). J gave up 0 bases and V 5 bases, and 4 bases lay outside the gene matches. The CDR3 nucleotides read TGTGCCAGCAGTAGAGCGGGAGACAGCACAGATACGCAGTATTTT. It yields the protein CASSRAGDSTDTQYF.

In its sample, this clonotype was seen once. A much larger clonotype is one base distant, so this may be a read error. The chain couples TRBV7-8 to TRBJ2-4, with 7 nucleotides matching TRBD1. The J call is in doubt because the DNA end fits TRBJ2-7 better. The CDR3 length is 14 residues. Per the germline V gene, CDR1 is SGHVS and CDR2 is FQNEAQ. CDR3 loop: CASSVRDSTYEQYF. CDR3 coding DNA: TGTGCCAGCAGCGTTCGGGACAGTACCTACGAGCAGTACTTC.

The CDR3 DNA reads TGTGCCAGCAGCTCAGGGGATTTAGGAAACATTCAGTACTTC. It codes for CASSSGDLGNIQYF. The genes are TRBV7-2 and TRBJ2-4; D perhaps matches TRBD1 (6 bases). The CDR3 has 14 amino acids. Germline assignment: CDR1 SGHTA and CDR2 FQGNSA. Trimming shortened V by 4 bases and J by 6 bases, and 13 bases separated the two germline ends.

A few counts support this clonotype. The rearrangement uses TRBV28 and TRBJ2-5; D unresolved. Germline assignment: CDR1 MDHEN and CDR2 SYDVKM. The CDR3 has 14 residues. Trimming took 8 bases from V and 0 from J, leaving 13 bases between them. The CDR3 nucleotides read TGTGCCAGCGGCCCGATAACTAACCAAGAGACCCAGTACTTC. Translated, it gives CASGPITNQETQYF.

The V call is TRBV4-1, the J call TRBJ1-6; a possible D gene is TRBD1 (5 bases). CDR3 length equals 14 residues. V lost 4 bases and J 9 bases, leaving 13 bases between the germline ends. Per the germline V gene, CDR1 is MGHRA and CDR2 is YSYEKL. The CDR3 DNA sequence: TGCGCCAGCAGCCCAGTGGGGGGGACTTCACCCCTCCACTTT. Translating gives CASSPVGGTSPLHF.

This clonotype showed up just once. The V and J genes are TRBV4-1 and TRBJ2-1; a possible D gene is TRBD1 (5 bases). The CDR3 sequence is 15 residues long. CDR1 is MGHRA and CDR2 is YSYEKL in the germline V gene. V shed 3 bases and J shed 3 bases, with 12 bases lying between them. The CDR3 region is CASSHLTVIYNEQFF. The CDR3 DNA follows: TGCGCCAGCAGCCACCTGACAGTTATCTACAATGAGCAGTTCTTC.

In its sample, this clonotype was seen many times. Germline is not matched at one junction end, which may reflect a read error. The CDR3 region is CASSQGTGGNQPQHF. The DNA of the CDR3 is TGTGCCAGCAGCCAAGGGACAGGGGGCAATCAGCCCCAGCATTTT. This chain joins TRBV4-3 and TRBJ1-5, with 10 bases fitting TRBD1. In germline, CDR1 is LGHNA, CDR2 YSLEER. This CDR3 contains 15 residues.

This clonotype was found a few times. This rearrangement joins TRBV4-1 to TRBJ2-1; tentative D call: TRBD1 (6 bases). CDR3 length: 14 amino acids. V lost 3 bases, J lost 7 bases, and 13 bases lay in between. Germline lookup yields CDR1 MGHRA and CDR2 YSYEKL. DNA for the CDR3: TGCGCCAGCAGCCACCACAAACAGGGTAATGAGCAGTTCTTC. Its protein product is CASSHHKQGNEQFF.

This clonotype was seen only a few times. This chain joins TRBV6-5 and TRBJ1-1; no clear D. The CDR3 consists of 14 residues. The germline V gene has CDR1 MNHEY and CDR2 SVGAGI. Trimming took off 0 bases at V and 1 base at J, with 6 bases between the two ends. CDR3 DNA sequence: TGTGCCAGCAGTTACTCCTGGGGGAACACTGAAGCTTTCTTT. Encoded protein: CASSYSWGNTEAFF.

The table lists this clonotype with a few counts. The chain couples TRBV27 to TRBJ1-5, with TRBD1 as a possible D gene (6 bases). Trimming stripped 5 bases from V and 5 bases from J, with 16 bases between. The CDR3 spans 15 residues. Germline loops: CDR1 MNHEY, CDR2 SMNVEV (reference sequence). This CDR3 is CASSTHRVGHQPQHF. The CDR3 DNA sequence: TGTGCCAGCAGTACCCACAGGGTTGGCCATCAGCCCCAGCATTTT.

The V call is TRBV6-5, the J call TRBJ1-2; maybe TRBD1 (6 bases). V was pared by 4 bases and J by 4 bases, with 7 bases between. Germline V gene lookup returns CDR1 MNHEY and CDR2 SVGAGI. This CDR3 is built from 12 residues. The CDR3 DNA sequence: TGTGCCAGCAGTTGGGACACCTATGGCTACACCTTC. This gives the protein CASSWDTYGYTF.

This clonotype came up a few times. The CDR3 DNA is TGCGCCAGCAGCTGGGACGGCCTCTACGAGCAGTACTTC. Protein product: CASSWDGLYEQYF. The chain joins TRBV5-1 to TRBJ2-7; either TRBD1 or TRBD2 may supply D (5 bases each). Germline values: CDR1 SGHRS, CDR2 YFSETQ. The CDR3 consists of 13 residues. Trimming took 3 bases from V and 3 from J, leaving 10 bases between them.

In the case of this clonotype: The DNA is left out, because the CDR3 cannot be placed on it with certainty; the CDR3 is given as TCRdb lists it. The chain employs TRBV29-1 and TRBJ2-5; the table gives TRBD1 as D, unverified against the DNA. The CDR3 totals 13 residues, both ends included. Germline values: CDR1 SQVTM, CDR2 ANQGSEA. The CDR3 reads CSVAPSGRETQYF.

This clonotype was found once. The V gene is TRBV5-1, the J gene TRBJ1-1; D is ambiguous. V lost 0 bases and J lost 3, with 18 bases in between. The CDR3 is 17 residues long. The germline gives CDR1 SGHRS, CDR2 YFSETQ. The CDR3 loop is CASSLVIGRKTYTEAFF. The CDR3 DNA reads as TGCGCCAGCAGCTTGGTCATAGGCAGGAAAACTTACACTGAAGCTTTCTTT.

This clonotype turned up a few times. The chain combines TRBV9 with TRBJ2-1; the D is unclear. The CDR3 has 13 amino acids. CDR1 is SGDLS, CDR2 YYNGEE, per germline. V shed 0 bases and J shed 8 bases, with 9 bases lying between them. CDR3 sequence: CASSVGRVHEQFF. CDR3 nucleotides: TGTGCCAGCAGCGTAGGGCGCGTCCATGAGCAGTTCTTC.

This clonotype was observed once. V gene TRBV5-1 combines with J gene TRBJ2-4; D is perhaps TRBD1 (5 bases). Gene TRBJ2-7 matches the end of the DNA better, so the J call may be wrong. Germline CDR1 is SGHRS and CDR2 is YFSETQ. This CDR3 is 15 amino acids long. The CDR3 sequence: CASSPARGSTYEQYF. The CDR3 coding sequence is TGCGCCAGCAGCCCGGCTAGGGGCTCAACCTACGAGCAGTACTTC.

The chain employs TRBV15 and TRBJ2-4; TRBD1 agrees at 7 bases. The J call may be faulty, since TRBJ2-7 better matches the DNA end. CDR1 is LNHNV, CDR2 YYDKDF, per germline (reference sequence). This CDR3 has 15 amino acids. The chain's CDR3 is CATSREDDREYEQYF. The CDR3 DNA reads TGTGCCACCAGCAGAGAAGATGACAGGGAATACGAGCAGTACTTC.

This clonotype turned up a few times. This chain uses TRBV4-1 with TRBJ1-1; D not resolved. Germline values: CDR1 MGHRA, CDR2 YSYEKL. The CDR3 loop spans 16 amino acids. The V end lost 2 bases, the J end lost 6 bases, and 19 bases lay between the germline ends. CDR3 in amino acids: CASSQLGISGRPEAFF. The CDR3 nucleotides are TGCGCCAGCAGCCAATTAGGCATTTCGGGTCGGCCTGAAGCTTTCTTT.